The 32 T cell receptor beta chains below come from one sample, sequenced in a study of blood T cell repertoires in COVID-19. The method was immunoSEQ multiplex PCR; TCRdb's version includes in-frame clones alone and lacks a portion of them. The table lists 100,000 or so clones, roughly nine tenths of them singletons, with roughly 0.88% in the top ten. Sequenced sample: peripheral blood. Source of these receptors: a man in his sixties with acute or convalescent COVID-19.

This chain connects TRBV6-5 to TRBJ1-1; a weak D match, TRBD1 (5 bases). Deletions cut 6 bases from V and 1 base from J, with 12 bases between. CDR3 length: 14 amino acids. Germline V gene sequence: CDR1 MNHEY, CDR2 SVGAGI. CDR3 loop: CASSPGGENTEAFF. The DNA for the CDR3 is TGTGCCAGCAGCCCCGGAGGGGAGAACACTGAAGCTTTCTTT.

The chain carries TRBV10-3 and TRBJ1-5; D gene ambiguous. CDR1 ENHRY and CDR2 SYGVKD come from the germline V gene. The CDR3 covers 15 residues. The germline V and J ends were trimmed by 0 bases and 3 bases, with 9 bases remaining between them. The CDR3 DNA follows: TGTGCCATCAGTGAGTCGAACAGTTACAATCAGCCCCAGCATTTT. Its protein product is CAISESNSYNQPQHF.

The J gene is TRBJ1-1, the V gene TRBV2, with D possibly matching TRBD1 (5 bases). V lost 8 bases and J 11 bases, leaving 15 bases between the germline ends. CDR1 is SNHLY and CDR2 is FYNNEI in the germline V gene. This CDR3 has 11 residues. In nucleotides, the CDR3 is TGTGCCAGCGTCGGGTATGGGGGGGCTTTCTTT. As protein: CASVGYGGAFF.

The chain links TRBV6-5 to TRBJ2-2; no clear D gene. The V and J ends lost 5 bases and 5 bases respectively, with 12 bases between them. CDR1 is MNHEY, CDR2 SVGAGI, per germline. This CDR3 is 14 amino acids long. This CDR3 is CASSPPLLTGELFF. The CDR3 DNA sequence: TGTGCCAGCAGTCCCCCCCTTTTGACCGGGGAGCTGTTTTTT.

The chain is built from TRBV9 and TRBJ2-1; 12 nucleotides agree with TRBD2. Germline assignment: CDR1 SGDLS and CDR2 YYNGEE. The CDR3 is made up of 19 amino acids. The V and J ends lost 0 bases and 6 bases, in that order; junction bases with no gene match: 13. CDR3 coding DNA: TGTGCCAGCAGCGTAGATGCTAGCGGGAGGGCCGGGGGCGGCAATGAGCAGTTCTTC. It codes for CASSVDASGRAGGGNEQFF.

The chain uses TRBV10-3 and TRBJ1-5, with D tentatively TRBD1 (5 bases). This CDR3 comprises 16 residues. The germline V gene encodes CDR1 ENHRY and CDR2 SYGVKD. Trimming removed 0 bases at V and 4 bases at J, with 13 bases between. This chain's CDR3 is CAISESIRGMNQPQHF. The CDR3 DNA reads as TGTGCCATCAGTGAGTCGATACGGGGGATGAATCAGCCCCAGCATTTT.

The rearrangement joins TRBV7-2 to TRBJ2-3; D may be TRBD2 (6 bases). CDR3 length: 15 residues. V gave up 6 bases and J gave up 4 bases, with 17 bases separating them. Germline CDR1 is SGHTA and CDR2 is FQGNSA. The CDR3 region has the DNA TGTGCCAGCAGGACAATGCCGGGACTTTCAGATACGCAGTATTTT. Translating it yields CASRTMPGLSDTQYF.

This clone showed up just once. The chain joins TRBV6-1 to TRBJ2-7; perhaps TRBD1 as D (6 bases). V was clipped by 0 bases and J by 0 bases, with 18 bases between them. CDR3 length: 18 amino acids. Germline values: CDR1 MNHNS, CDR2 SASEGT. The CDR3 nucleotides read TGTGCCAGCAGTGAAGCGGTCTTTAATATAGGGGGCTCCTACGAGCAGTACTTC. Translating gives CASSEAVFNIGGSYEQYF.

This rearrangement joins TRBV3-1 (or the pseudogene TRBV3-2) to TRBJ1-1; 8 bases align to TRBD1. V gave up 0 bases and J gave up 4 bases; unmatched junction bases: 10. Germline-derived CDR1 and CDR2 are LGHDT and YNNKEL (reference sequence). The CDR3 sequence is 17 residues long. CDR3 loop: CASSQELGQAIGTEAFF. CDR3 in DNA: TGTGCCAGCAGCCAAGAATTGGGACAGGCGATAGGCACTGAAGCTTTCTTT.

This rearrangement joins TRBV29-1 to TRBJ2-2, with D unresolved. In germline, CDR1 is SQVTM, CDR2 ANQGSEA. V lost 6 bases and J lost 4, with 6 bases in between. CDR3 size: 11 residues. CDR3 sequence (DNA): TGCAGCGTCAGGTTCACCGGGGAGCTGTTTTTT. Translating gives CSVRFTGELFF.

The CDR3 protein is CASSSTWAHEQFF. CDR3 DNA sequence: TGTGCCAGCAGCTCTACCTGGGCTCATGAGCAGTTCTTC. The genes are TRBV7-3 and TRBJ2-1; D uncertain. The germline V gene has CDR1 SGHTA and CDR2 FQGTGA. Trimming removed 4 bases at V and 8 bases at J, with 12 bases between. The CDR3 is 13 residues long.

A few counts support this clone. The chain carries TRBV10-3 and TRBJ2-7; TRBD2 is a possible D gene (6 bases). With 7 bases removed from V and 5 bases from J, the gap between germline ends came to 21 bases. CDR3 length: 15 residues. Germline CDR1 reads ENHRY; CDR2 reads SYGVKD. The CDR3 loop is CAINKPGLDGHEQYV. The CDR3 DNA reads TGTGCCATCAATAAACCGGGACTCGATGGACACGAGCAGTACGTC.

The rearrangement uses TRBV28 and TRBJ1-6; D gene unclear. The CDR3 is 15 amino acids. Trimming took off 10 bases at V and 4 bases at J, with 17 bases between the two ends. Per germline, CDR1 MDHEN and CDR2 SYDVKM. The CDR3 here is CATLGGEGYNSPLHF. CDR3 nucleotides: TGTGCCACCTTGGGTGGAGAAGGTTATAATTCACCCCTCCACTTT.

The chain recombines TRBV21-1 with TRBJ1-1; the D call TRBD1 from the table was never checked on the DNA. TRBV21-1 is annotated as a pseudogene. There are 16 residues in the CDR3. CDR3 protein: CASSRGQRKTYTEAFF. CDR3 DNA sequence: TGTGCCAGCAGCCGTGGACAGAGGAAAACTTACACTGAAGCTTTCTTT.

The chain uses TRBV13 and TRBJ2-7; TRBD2 is a possible D gene (6 bases). From germline, CDR1 is PRHDT and CDR2 FYEKMQ (reference sequence). This CDR3 is 14 amino acids long. V was pared by 3 bases and J by 2 bases, with 11 bases between. The CDR3 loop is CASSLAGTTYEQYF. The CDR3 DNA is TGTGCCAGCAGCTTGGCGGGAACCACCTACGAGCAGTACTTC.

The V call is TRBV11-3, the J call TRBJ1-5; D is unclear. The CDR3 consists of 16 residues. V dropped 6 bases and J dropped 3 bases, with 18 bases sitting between them. The germline V gene has CDR1 SGHNT and CDR2 YENEEA. Here the CDR3 reads CASRPPPNAYNQPQHF. The CDR3 DNA is TGTGCCAGCAGGCCGCCCCCCAACGCCTACAATCAGCCCCAGCATTTT. The full variable domain, rest sourced from reference TRBV11-3 and TRBJ1-5, is EAGVVQSPRYKIIEKKQPVAFWCNPISGHNTLYWYLQNLGQGPELLIRYENEEAVDDSQLPKDRFSAERLKGVDSTLKIQPAELGDSAVYLCASRPPPNAYNQPQHFGDGTRLSIL.

This clone has just a few counts. The CDR3 nucleotides are TGTGCCAGCAGTCCGTCCGGGACTAGCGGGACTTACGAGCAGTACTTC. This translates into CASSPSGTSGTYEQYF. The chain uses TRBV27 and TRBJ2-7; 13 nucleotides match TRBD2. From germline, CDR1 is MNHEY and CDR2 SMNVEV (reference sequence). The V gene end was trimmed by 5 bases and the J gene end by 4 bases; junction bases not matched to a gene: 8. There are 16 residues in the CDR3.

V is TRBV4-1 and J is TRBJ1-5; D remains ambiguous. This CDR3 region has 15 residues. Germline CDR1 MGHRA, CDR2 YSYEKL. The V end was cut by 1 base, the J end by 5 bases, with 12 bases between. CDR3 in amino acids: CASSQGSGSHQPQHF. Written as DNA, the CDR3 is TGCGCCAGCAGCCAAGGGTCCGGGTCGCATCAGCCCCAGCATTTT.

The chain recombines TRBV7-2 with TRBJ2-1; a possible D gene is TRBD2 (5 bases). CDR1 and CDR2 from the germline V gene are SGHTA and FQGNSA. The CDR3 consists of 13 residues. Trimming took 7 bases from V and 2 from J, leaving 9 bases between them. The CDR3 region has the DNA TGTGCCAGCACCCCGGGGACCTACAATGAGCAGTTCTTC. It is translated as CASTPGTYNEQFF.

The rearrangement joins TRBV27 to TRBJ2-1; D is possibly TRBD2 (6 bases). Trimming cost V 6 bases and J 7 bases, with 16 bases left between them. CDR1 MNHEY and CDR2 SMNVEV come from the germline V gene (reference sequence). There are 14 residues in the CDR3. In nucleotides, the CDR3 is TGTGCCAGCAGAGACCCCGGGAGCGGTAATGAGCAGTTCTTC. Protein: CASRDPGSGNEQFF.

J is TRBJ2-7 and V is TRBV28; 10 bases align to TRBD1. The CDR3 runs 17 residues. Germline loops: CDR1 MDHEN, CDR2 SYDVKM. The trim removed 5 bases at V and 1 base at J, leaving 11 bases unmatched. CDR3 amino acids: CASSPALGTGVSYEQYF. In DNA form, the CDR3 reads TGTGCCAGCAGTCCAGCCCTTGGGACAGGGGTATCCTACGAGCAGTACTTC.

The chain joins TRBV28 to TRBJ1-2; possible D gene TRBD1, 6 bases. The CDR3 runs 14 residues. The V and J ends lost 5 bases and 6 bases respectively, with 16 bases between them. CDR1 and CDR2 (germline): MDHEN, SYDVKM. CDR3 amino acids: CASSPADRRNGYTF. CDR3 bases: TGTGCCAGCAGTCCCGCCGACAGGCGGAATGGCTACACCTTC.

Comment on this clone: Different DNA sequences within this sample yield the same CDR3. J is TRBJ1-5 and V is TRBV5-1; 7 bases agree with TRBD1. Germline assignment: CDR1 SGHRS and CDR2 YFSETQ. The J segment lost 7 bases and the V segment lost 0 bases, leaving 7 bases of the junction unmatched. This CDR3 has 15 amino acids. CDR3 DNA sequence: TGCGCCAGCAGCTTGGGGGGGCAGGGGGACCAGCCCCAGCATTTT. It translates to CASSLGGQGDQPQHF.

The V and J genes are TRBV11-3 and TRBJ2-1; a possible D gene is TRBD1 (5 bases). This CDR3 contains 16 residues. The V end lost 0 bases, the J end lost 9 bases, and 18 bases lay between the germline ends. The germline V gene has CDR1 SGHNT and CDR2 YENEEA. DNA for the CDR3: TGTGCCAGCAGCTTAGATAGCCAGGGAAGATCGGGTGAGCAGTTCTTC. This encodes CASSLDSQGRSGEQFF.

The gene calls are TRBV12-3 or TRBV12-4 and TRBJ2-5; D possibly corresponds to TRBD1 (6 bases). Trimming pared 5 bases from V and 5 bases from J, leaving 12 bases between. CDR3 length: 13 amino acids. The CDR3 DNA is TGTGCCAGCAGTCTGAACCAGGGGGAGACCCAGTACTTC. Its protein product is CASSLNQGETQYF.

The V call is TRBV2, the J call TRBJ2-7, with a tentative D call TRBD2 (5 bases). CDR3 length: 14 amino acids. Trimming cost V 4 bases and J 5 bases, with 15 bases left between them. Per the germline V gene, CDR1 is SNHLY and CDR2 is FYNNEI. CDR3 amino acids: CASSARAGPHEQYV. CDR3 nucleotides: TGTGCCAGCAGTGCGAGGGCCGGCCCCCACGAGCAGTACGTC.

The gene calls are TRBV2 and TRBJ2-5; no clear D. This CDR3 has 15 residues. The ends were cut back, 2 bases at V and 3 bases at J, with 13 bases in the middle. Germline V gene lookup returns CDR1 SNHLY and CDR2 FYNNEI. CDR3 nucleotide sequence: TGTGCCAGCAGTGAAATGCTAGATTCCAAAGAGACCCAGTACTTC. It codes for CASSEMLDSKETQYF.

The V gene is TRBV6-6, the J gene TRBJ2-5; 8 bases align to TRBD2. Germline CDR1 and CDR2: MNHNY and SVGAGI (reference sequence). The CDR3 is 15 amino acids. With V trimmed by 0 bases and J by 5 bases, 5 bases remained unmatched. Here the CDR3 DNA reads TGTGCCAGCAGTTACTCAGGGGCGGGGGGTGAGACCCAGTACTTC. It yields the protein CASSYSGAGGETQYF.

The genes are TRBV7-9 and TRBJ2-7; weak D call: TRBD1 (5 bases). CDR3 length: 13 residues. CDR1 is SEHNR, CDR2 FQNEAQ, per germline (reference sequence). Between the trimmed V and J ends, which lost 2 bases and 5 bases, there was a span of 10 bases. CDR3 sequence (DNA): TGTGCCAGCAGCTTATTAGCAGGGAACGAGCAGTACTTC. It codes for CASSLLAGNEQYF.

This clone occurred once. The chain uses TRBV6-1 and TRBJ1-1; D remains ambiguous. Germline V gives CDR1 MNHNS, CDR2 SASEGT. The V gene lost 3 bases and the J gene lost 4 bases, with 9 bases spanning the gap. The CDR3 length is 13 residues. In DNA form, the CDR3 reads TGTGCCAGCAGTGAGGAGTTATTCACTGAAGCTTTCTTT. Amino acid sequence: CASSEELFTEAFF.

Note on this clone: The junction shows a germline mismatch at one end, possibly a read error. The chain links TRBV24-1 to TRBJ2-7, with D tentatively TRBD1 (6 bases). Per germline, CDR1 KGHDR and CDR2 SFDVKD. The CDR3 contains 16 residues. The CDR3 DNA sequence: TGTGCCACCAGTGATTTTCCCCCTTGGACAGCCTCGGCAACAGGCTTC. Translating it yields CATSDFPPWTASATGF.

V and J are TRBV6-5 and TRBJ1-5; TRBD1 agrees at 10 bases. The V gene's germline CDR1 is MNHEY and CDR2 SVGAGI. The CDR3 consists of 14 residues. Trimming removed 6 bases from V and 3 bases from J; junction bases left unmatched: 2. CDR3 sequence: CASRGTGVNQPQHF. CDR3 nucleotides: TGTGCCAGCAGGGGGACAGGGGTCAATCAGCCCCAGCATTTT.